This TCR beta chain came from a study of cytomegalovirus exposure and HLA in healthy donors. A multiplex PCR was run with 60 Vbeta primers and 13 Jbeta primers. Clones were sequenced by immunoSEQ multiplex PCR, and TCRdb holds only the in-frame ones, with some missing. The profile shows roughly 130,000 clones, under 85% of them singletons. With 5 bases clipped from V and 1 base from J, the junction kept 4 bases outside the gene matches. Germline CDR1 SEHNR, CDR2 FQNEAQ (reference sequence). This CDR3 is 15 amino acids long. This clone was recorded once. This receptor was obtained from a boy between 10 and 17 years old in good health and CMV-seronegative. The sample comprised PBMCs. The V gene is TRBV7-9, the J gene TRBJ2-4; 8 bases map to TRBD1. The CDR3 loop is CASSPGGWAKNIQYF. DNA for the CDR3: TGTGCCAGCAGCCCAGGGGGCTGGGCCAAAAACATTCAGTACTTC.